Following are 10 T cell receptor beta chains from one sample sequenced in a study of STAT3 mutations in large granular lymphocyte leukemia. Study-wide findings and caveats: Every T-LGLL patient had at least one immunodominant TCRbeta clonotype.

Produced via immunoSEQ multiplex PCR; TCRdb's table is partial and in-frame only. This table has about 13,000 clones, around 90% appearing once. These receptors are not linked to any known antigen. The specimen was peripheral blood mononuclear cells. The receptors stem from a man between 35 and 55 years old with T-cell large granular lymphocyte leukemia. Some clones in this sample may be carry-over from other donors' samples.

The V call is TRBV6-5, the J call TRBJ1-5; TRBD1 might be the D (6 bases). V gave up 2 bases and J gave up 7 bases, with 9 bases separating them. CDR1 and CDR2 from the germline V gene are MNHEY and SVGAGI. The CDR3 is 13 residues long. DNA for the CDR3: TGTGCCAGCAGTTACGACAGGACCCAGCCCCAGCATTTT. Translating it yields CASSYDRTQPQHF.

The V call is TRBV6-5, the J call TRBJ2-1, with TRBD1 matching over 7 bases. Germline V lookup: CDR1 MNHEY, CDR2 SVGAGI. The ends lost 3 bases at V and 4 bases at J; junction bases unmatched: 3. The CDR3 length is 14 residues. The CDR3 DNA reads TGTGCCAGCAGTTATGGACAGGCTTACAATGAGCAGTTCTTC. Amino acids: CASSYGQAYNEQFF.

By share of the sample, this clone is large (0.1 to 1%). This chain's CDR3 is CASSFGGPFSGNTIYF. CDR3 bases: TGTGCCAGCAGCTTCGGGGGGCCCTTCTCTGGAAACACCATATATTTT. V is TRBV5-6 and J is TRBJ1-3; a weak D match, TRBD1 (6 bases). This CDR3 has 16 amino acids. Germline-derived CDR1 and CDR2 are SGHDT and YYEEEE. The germline V and J ends were trimmed by 2 bases and 0 bases, with 12 bases remaining between them.

CDR3 sequence (DNA): TGTGCCAGCAGCTTGGACGGGCCGGGACAGACTAATTCACCCCTCCACTTT. Its protein is CASSLDGPGQTNSPLHF. The chain carries TRBV5-6 and TRBJ1-6; 7 bases are a match to TRBD1. This CDR3 contains 17 residues. Trimming cost V 0 bases and J 6 bases; bases outside gene matches: 9. Germline values: CDR1 SGHDT, CDR2 YYEEEE. Using reference TRBV5-6 and TRBJ1-6 for the parts outside the CDR3, the full variable domain is DAGVTQSPTHLIKTRGQQVTLRCSPKSGHDTVSWYQQALGQGPQFIFQYYEEEERQRGNFPDRFSGHQFPNYSSELNVNALLLGDSALYLCASSLDGPGQTNSPLHFGNGTRLTVT.

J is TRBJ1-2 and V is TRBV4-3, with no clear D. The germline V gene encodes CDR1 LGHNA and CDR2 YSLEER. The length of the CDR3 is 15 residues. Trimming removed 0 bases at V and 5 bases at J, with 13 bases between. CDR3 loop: CASSQETTVRYGYTF. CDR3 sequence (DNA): TGCGCCAGCAGCCAAGAAACAACAGTTAGGTATGGCTACACCTTC.

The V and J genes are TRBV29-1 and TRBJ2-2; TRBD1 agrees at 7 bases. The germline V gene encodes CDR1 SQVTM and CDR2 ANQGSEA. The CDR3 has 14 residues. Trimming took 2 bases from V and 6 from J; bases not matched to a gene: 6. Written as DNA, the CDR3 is TGCAGCGTTGAAAGACAGGGAAGAGCCGGGGAGCTGTTTTTT. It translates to CSVERQGRAGELFF.

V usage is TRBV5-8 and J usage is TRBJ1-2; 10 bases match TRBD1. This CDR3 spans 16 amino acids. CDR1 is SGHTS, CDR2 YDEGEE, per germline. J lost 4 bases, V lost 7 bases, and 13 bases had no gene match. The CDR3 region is CASGGTGVPGTYGYTF. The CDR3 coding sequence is TGTGCCAGCGGGGGGACAGGGGTGCCGGGGACCTATGGCTACACCTTC.

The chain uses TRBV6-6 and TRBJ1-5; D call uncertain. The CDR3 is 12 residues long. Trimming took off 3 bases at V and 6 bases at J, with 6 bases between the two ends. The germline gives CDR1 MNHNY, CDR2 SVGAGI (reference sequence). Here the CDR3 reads CASSYYGQPQHF. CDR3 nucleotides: TGTGCCAGCAGTTATTATGGTCAGCCCCAGCATTTT.

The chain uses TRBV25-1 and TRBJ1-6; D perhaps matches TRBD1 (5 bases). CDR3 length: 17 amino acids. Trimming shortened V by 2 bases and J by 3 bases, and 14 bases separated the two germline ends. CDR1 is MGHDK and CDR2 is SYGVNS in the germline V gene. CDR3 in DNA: TGTGCCAGCAGTGAACCAGCCCAGGGTGTCTATAATTCACCCCTCCACTTT. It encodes CASSEPAQGVYNSPLHF.

The CDR3 is CASSKQGGTEAFF. CDR3 coding DNA: TGTGCCAGCAGTAAACAGGGGGGCACTGAAGCTTTCTTT. This rearrangement joins TRBV6-5 to TRBJ1-1, with TRBD1 matching 8 bases. Germline values: CDR1 MNHEY, CDR2 SVGAGI. V was clipped by 5 bases and J by 4 bases; unmatched bases: 3. The CDR3 is 13 residues long.